The T cell receptor beta chain described here comes from a study of regulatory T cells in long-lasting Graves disease. Study-wide results and caveats: Limited samples may have lowered accuracy. A greater number of public clonotypes (about 2,900) was shared by persistent patients than by new patients (around 1,000).

Combining iRepertoire HTBI primers with Arm-PCR of CDR3 regions, the authors built TCR beta libraries. TCRdb called the multiplex PCR reads again in MiXCR, with one record for every CDR3 protein. The table has some 340,000 distinct CDR3 sequences, about 11% seen once. This clonotype was counted a few times. The target antigen is unknown. Time point of the sample: newly diagnosed GD, antithyroid drugs for less than 3 months. TCR sequences were obtained from RNA taken from PBMCs. This CDR3 comprises 14 residues. V lost 6 bases and J lost 4; bases outside the gene matches: 8. The same sample was also used in a study of T cells in Graves' hyperthyroidism and ophthalmopathy. In that study: If no ophthalmopathy progression occurred within 18 months, Graves' hyperthyroidism was stable.

The chain employs TRBV12-3 or TRBV12-4 and TRBJ2-5; 7 bases are a match to TRBD1. Sequenced here: peripheral blood mononuclear cells (PBMCs), sampled at new diagnosis, from a patient treated with antithyroid drugs. This clonotype was obtained from a woman aged 18-35 years with Graves disease. Here the CDR3 DNA reads TGTGCCAGCAGCCAACAGGGGATGATAGAGACCCAGTACTTC. Translated: CASSQQGMIETQYF.